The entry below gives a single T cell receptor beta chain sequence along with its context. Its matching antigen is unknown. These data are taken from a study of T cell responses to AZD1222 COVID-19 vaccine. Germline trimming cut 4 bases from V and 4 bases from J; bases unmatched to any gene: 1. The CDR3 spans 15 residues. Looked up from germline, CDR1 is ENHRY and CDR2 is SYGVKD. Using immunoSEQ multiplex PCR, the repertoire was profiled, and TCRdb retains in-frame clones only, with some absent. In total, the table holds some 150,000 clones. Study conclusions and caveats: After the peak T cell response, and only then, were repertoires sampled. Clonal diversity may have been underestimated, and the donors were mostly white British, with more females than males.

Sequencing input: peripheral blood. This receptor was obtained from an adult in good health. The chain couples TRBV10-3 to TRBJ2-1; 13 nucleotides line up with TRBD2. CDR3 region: CAISGGLAGYNEQFF. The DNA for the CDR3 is TGTGCCATCAGTGGGGGACTAGCGGGGTACAATGAGCAGTTCTTC.